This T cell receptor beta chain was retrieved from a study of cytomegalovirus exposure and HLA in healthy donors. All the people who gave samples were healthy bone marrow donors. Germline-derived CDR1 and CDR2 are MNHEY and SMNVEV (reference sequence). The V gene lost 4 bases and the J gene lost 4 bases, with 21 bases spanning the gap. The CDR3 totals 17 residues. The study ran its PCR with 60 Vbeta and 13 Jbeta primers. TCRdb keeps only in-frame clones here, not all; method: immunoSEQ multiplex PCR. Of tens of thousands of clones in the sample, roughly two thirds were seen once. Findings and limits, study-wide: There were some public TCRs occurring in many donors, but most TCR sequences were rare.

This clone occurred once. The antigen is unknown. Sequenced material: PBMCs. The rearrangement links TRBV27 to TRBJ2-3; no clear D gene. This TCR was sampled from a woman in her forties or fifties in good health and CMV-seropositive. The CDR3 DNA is TGTGCCAGCAGTTCACACCTTGGGCCCGAATGGGCAGATACGCAGTATTTT. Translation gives CASSSHLGPEWADTQYF.